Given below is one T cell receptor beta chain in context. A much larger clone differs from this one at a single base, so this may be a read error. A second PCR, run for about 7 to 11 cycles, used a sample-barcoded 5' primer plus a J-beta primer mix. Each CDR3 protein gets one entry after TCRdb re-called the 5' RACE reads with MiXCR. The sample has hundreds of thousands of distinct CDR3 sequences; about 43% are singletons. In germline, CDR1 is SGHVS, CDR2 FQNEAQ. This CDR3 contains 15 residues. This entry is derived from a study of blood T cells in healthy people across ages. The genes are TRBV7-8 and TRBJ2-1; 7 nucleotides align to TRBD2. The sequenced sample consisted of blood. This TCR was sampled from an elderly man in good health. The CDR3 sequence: CTSSPGLAVNNEQFF. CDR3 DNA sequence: TGTACCAGCAGCCCCGGTCTAGCGGTAAACAATGAGCAGTTCTTC.